Listed here are 9 T cell receptor beta chains from one sample, sequenced in a study of blood T cell repertoires in COVID-19. Some clones are missing from TCRdb's copy, which holds only in-frame ones; the method was immunoSEQ multiplex PCR. The table has around 250,000 clones, approximately 88% seen once. What was sequenced was PBMCs or T cells enriched from blood (not recorded which). Receptors originate from a middle-aged woman who had been exposed to COVID-19.

The chain couples TRBV7-3 to TRBJ2-2; 7 bases map to TRBD1. CDR1 is SGHTA and CDR2 is FQGTGA in the germline V gene. Trimming took 3 bases from V and 11 from J; bases not matched to a gene: 3. The CDR3 runs 12 residues. Written as DNA, the CDR3 is TGTGCCAGCAGCTTCACAGGGGTAGAGCTGTTTTTT. It encodes CASSFTGVELFF.

J is TRBJ2-2 and V is TRBV6-5; 9 bases are shared with TRBD1. Trimming cost V 4 bases and J 5 bases; bases outside gene matches: 5. The CDR3 loop spans 15 amino acids. The V gene's germline CDR1 is MNHEY and CDR2 SVGAGI. As DNA, the CDR3 is TGTGCCAGCAGTTCTGACAGGGGGAGGACCGGGGAGCTGTTTTTT. Residues: CASSSDRGRTGELFF.

The chain employs TRBV30 and TRBJ1-2; 9 bases fit TRBD1. V shed 0 bases, J shed 3 bases, and the junction held 2 bases outside the gene matches. Germline V lookup: CDR1 GTSNPN, CDR2 SVGIG (reference sequence). The CDR3 sequence is 14 residues long. The CDR3 sequence is CAWSVTGGHYGYTF. The CDR3 nucleotides are TGTGCCTGGAGTGTAACAGGGGGCCACTATGGCTACACCTTC. Complete variable domain (other parts from reference TRBV30 and TRBJ1-2): SQTIHQWPATLVQPVGSPLSLECTVEGTSNPNLYWYRQAAGRGLQLLFYSVGIGQISSEVPQNLSASRPQDRQFILSSKKLLLSDSGFYLCAWSVTGGHYGYTFGSGTRLTVV.

This chain joins TRBV5-4 and TRBJ2-3; perhaps TRBD2 as D (6 bases). The ends were cut back, 7 bases at V and 4 bases at J, with 13 bases in the middle. CDR1 SGHNT and CDR2 YYREEE come from the germline V gene (reference sequence). The CDR3 sequence is 13 residues long. The CDR3 bases are TGTGCCAGCTCGAAGGGAGGATCAGATACGCAGTATTTT. Amino acid sequence: CASSKGGSDTQYF.

V and J are TRBV29-1 and TRBJ1-1; D remains ambiguous. The germline V gene encodes CDR1 SQVTM and CDR2 ANQGSEA. V shed 0 bases and J shed 6 bases, with 8 bases lying between them. The CDR3 has 12 amino acids. The chain's CDR3 is CSVEDNSAEAFF. The CDR3 coding sequence is TGCAGCGTTGAAGATAACTCCGCTGAAGCTTTCTTT.

The table lists this clone with a few counts. The chain is built from TRBV11-1 and TRBJ2-3; 7 nucleotides line up with TRBD2. The CDR3 covers 13 residues. CDR1 SGHAT and CDR2 FQDESV come from the germline V gene (reference sequence). The V gene end was trimmed by 4 bases and the J gene end by 3 bases; junction bases not matched to a gene: 1. CDR3 loop: CASSSGRTDTQYF. For the CDR3, the DNA is TGTGCCAGCAGCTCCGGGAGGACAGATACGCAGTATTTT.

V gene TRBV5-4 combines with J gene TRBJ1-2, with 9 bases matching TRBD1. With 5 bases clipped from V and 8 bases from J, the junction kept 7 bases outside the gene matches. The CDR3 loop spans 13 amino acids. Germline assignment: CDR1 SGHNT and CDR2 YYREEE (reference sequence). Here the CDR3 DNA reads TGTGCCAGCAGGAAAACAGGGGGCCGGGGCTACACCTTC. Its translation is CASRKTGGRGYTF.

The rearrangement links TRBV13 to TRBJ2-7; TRBD2 agrees at 10 bases. CDR3 length equals 15 residues. V shed 2 bases and J 2 bases; nucleotides not matched to a gene: 3. Germline V CDR1 and CDR2: PRHDT, FYEKMQ (reference sequence). The CDR3 DNA follows: TGTGCCAGCAGCTTATGGACTAGCGGTACCTACGAGCAGTACTTC. Translating it yields CASSLWTSGTYEQYF.

This clone was counted a few times. V usage is TRBV5-5 and J usage is TRBJ2-1; the match to TRBD2 covers 7 bases. CDR3 length: 16 residues. The V and J ends lost 5 bases and 8 bases, in that order; junction bases with no gene match: 16. Germline values: CDR1 SGHKS, CDR2 YYEKEE (reference sequence). CDR3 sequence (DNA): TGTGCCAGCAGACCAGGTCCAGGGACTAAATCGGATGAGCAGTTCTTC. Translation gives CASRPGPGTKSDEQFF.